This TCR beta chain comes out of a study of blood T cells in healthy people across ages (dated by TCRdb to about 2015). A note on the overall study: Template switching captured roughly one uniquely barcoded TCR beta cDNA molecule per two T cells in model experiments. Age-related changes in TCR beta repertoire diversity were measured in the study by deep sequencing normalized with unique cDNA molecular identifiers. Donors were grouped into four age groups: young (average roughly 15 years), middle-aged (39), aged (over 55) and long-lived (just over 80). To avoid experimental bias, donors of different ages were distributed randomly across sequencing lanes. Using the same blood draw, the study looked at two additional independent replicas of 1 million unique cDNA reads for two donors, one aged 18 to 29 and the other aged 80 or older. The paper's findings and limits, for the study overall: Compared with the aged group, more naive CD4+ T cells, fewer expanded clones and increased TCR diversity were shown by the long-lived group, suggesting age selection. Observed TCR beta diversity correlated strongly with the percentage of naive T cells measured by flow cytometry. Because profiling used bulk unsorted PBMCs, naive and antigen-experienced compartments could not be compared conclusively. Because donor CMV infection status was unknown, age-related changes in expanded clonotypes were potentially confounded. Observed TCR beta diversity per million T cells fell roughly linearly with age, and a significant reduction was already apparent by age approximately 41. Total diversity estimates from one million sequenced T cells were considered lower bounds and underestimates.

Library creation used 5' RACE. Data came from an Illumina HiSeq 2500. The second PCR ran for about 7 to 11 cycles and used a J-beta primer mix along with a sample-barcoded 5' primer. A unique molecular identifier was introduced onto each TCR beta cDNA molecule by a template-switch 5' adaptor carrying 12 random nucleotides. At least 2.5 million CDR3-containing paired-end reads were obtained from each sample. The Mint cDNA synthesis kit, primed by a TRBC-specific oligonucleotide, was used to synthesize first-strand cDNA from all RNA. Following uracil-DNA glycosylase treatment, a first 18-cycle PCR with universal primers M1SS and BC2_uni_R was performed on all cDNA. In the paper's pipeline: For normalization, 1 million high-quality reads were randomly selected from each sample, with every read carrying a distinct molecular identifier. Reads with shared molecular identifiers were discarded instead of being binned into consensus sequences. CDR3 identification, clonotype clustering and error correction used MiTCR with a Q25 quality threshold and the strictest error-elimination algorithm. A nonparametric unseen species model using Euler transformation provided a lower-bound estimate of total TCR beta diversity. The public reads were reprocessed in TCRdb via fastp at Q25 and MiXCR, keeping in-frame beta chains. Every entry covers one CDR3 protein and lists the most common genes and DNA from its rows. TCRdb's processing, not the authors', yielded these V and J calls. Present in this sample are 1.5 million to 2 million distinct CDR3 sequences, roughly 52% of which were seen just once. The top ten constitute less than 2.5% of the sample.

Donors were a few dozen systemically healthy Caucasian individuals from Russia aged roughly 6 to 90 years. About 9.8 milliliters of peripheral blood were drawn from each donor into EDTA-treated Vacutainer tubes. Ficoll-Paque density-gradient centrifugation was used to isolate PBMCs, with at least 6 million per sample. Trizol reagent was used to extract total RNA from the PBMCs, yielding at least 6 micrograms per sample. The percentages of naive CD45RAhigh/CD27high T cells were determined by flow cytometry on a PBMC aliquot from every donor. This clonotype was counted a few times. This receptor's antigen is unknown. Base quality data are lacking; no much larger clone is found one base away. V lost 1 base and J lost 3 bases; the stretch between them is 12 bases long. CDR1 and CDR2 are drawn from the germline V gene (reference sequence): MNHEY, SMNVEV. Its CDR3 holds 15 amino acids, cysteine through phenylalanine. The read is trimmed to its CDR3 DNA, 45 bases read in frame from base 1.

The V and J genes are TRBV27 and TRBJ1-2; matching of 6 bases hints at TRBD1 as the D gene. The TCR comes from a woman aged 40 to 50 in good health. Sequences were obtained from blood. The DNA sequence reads TGTGCCAGCAGTTTATTGGGGGGGGCCTACTATGGCTACACCTTC. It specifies CASSLLGGAYYGYTF.